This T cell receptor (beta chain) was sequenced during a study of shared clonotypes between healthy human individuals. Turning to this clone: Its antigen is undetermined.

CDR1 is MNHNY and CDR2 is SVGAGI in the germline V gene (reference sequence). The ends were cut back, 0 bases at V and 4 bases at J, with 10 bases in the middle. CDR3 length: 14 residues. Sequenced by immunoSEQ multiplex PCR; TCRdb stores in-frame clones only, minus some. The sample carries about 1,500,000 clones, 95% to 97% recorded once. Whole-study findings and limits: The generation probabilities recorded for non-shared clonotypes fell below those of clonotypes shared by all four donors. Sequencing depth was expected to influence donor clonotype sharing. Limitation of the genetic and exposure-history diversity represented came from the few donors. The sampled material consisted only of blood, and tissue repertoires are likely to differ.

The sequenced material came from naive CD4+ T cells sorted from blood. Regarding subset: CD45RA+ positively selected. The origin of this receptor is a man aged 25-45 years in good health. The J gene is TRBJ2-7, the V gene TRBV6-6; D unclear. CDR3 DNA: TGTGCCAGCAGTTACTCTCTAGTCAATTACGAGCAGTACTTC. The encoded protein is CASSYSLVNYEQYF.